The present entry profiles one T cell receptor (beta chain) with its context. Its binding antigen is unknown. No per-base quality is available; no much larger clone lies one base away. These data are taken from a study of response to subunit inactivated influenza vaccine (dated by TCRdb to 2017 to 2018). About the investigation overall: Deep quantitative profiling of the T cell receptor repertoire was used in the study to follow responses to a trivalent subunit inactivated influenza vaccine. The paper as a whole reports these results and caveats: It was suggested by the authors that each seasonal influenza vaccination may recruit only a limited number of new T cells.

Receptors were amplified or captured by RT-PCR. The data were produced on an Illumina HiSeq 2500. The public reads were reanalyzed by TCRdb: fastp trimming at Q25, MiXCR alignment, in-frame beta chains only. Rows matching on CDR3 protein sequence are summarized as one entry with the most common DNA and genes. The sample table lists around 200,000 distinct CDR3 sequences, approximately 15% of them with a count of one. The ten most abundant clones make up 26% of the sample. From its cysteine to its phenylalanine, the CDR3 spans 16 amino acids. Only the CDR3 DNA is retained, 48 bases long and in frame from the first base. Germline trimming: 5 bases from V, 7 bases from J; junction bases outside gene matches: 14.

Sequenced material: CD8+ T cells sorted from PBMCs, taken more than 4 days after vaccination. Here the chain combines TRBV12-3 or TRBV12-4 and TRBJ2-1; 7 bases in the middle match TRBD1. The receptor comes from a man over 45 who received an inactivated influenza vaccine. Donor details come from another sample of the same person, matched by shared clones. The nucleotide sequence is given as TGTGCCAGCAGTCCAAGCCTCGGGACAGTCGAGAATGAGCAGTTCTTC. This is translated as CASSPSLGTVENEQFF.